The subject of this entry is one TCR beta chain. One end of the junction does not line up with germline, which may come from a read error. Total RNA (roughly 530 ng) served as template for TCR beta cDNA synthesis primed by a constant-region primer. Each TCR beta library was derived from three nested multiplex PCR rounds that employed slightly modified ARM-PCR. Rounds one and two of PCR, each of 10 cycles, were primed with TRBV1-TRBV30 forward primers and a C-beta reverse primer. Each CDR3 protein gets one entry after TCRdb re-called the multiplex PCR reads with MiXCR. The data show 310,000 or so distinct CDR3 sequences, around three fifths seen once. The germline V gene has CDR1 SGHAT and CDR2 FQNNGV. This CDR3 has 15 amino acids. This sample is part of a study of tumor-infiltrating lymphocytes in primary liver carcinoma. Germline DNA was also extracted, with blood RNA taken from unsorted whole blood. Investigators obtained roughly 3.9 milliliters of peripheral blood ahead of surgery.

Sequencing was done on a sample of peripheral blood. This receptor was identified in a woman aged 25 to 39 with primary liver carcinoma and hepatitis B virus infection. The chain links TRBV11-2 to TRBJ2-7; D ambiguous. The CDR3 reads CASSLGGTNSYKQYF. The CDR3 coding sequence is TGTGCCAGCAGCTTAGGCGGCACCAACTCCTACAAGCAGTACTTC.